This T cell receptor beta chain was recorded in a study of shared clonotypes between healthy human individuals. The CDR3 is 13 residues long. Trimming pared 6 bases from V and 0 bases from J, leaving 12 bases between. Germline V lookup: CDR1 SQVTM, CDR2 ANQGSEA. Original methodology: ImmunoSEQ gave junction-only sequences without quality scores, so filtering differed. Assay: immunoSEQ multiplex PCR; the TCRdb copy retains only in-frame clones and omits some. From that table come the V and J calls and clone size; the DNA was used to work out D and trimming. The sample shows about 2.1 million clones, about 93% of them seen only once. Cells designated naive CD8 were CD45RO-negative and were positively selected for CCR7, with terminally differentiated effector memory CD45RA+ cells excluded.

The sample was naive CD8+ T cells from PBMCs. The receptor was derived from a man younger than 35 in good health. Some clones in this sample may be carry-over from other donors' samples. J is TRBJ2-7 and V is TRBV29-1; no definite D call. CDR3 amino acids: CSVEQANSYEQYF. The CDR3 DNA sequence: TGCAGCGTGGAACAAGCTAACTCCTACGAGCAGTACTTC.